This record concerns one TCR beta chain sequence. What this receptor recognizes is not known. Base qualities are not at hand, and no much larger clone is one base apart. There are 17 amino acids in the CDR3, from cysteine to phenylalanine inclusive. Only the CDR3 region is kept as DNA, spanning 51 bases read in frame from base 1. Trimmed from V: 6 bases; trimmed from J: 2 bases; junction bases lacking a gene match: 11. The germline V gene supplies CDR1 KGHDR and CDR2 SFDVKD. A second Seattle source provided samples from volunteer blood donors who had recovered from COVID-19. Collaborating institutions collected whole blood in K2EDTA tubes following their own protocols. For TCRbeta analysis, collaborators shipped samples as frozen whole blood, isolated PBMCs, or DNA extracted from either of those sample types. TCRbeta CDR3 regions were amplified from genomic DNA by means of the immunoSEQ Assay, a bias-controlled multiplex PCR. For the original study's pipeline: Within the assay, amplification of reference gene primers was used to estimate how many nucleated cells each sample contained. To quantify the absolute abundance of each unique TCRbeta CDR3 rearrangement, sequence reads were collapsed and filtered. For each sample, productive Simpson clonality was calculated by taking the square root of Simpson's diversity index across productive rearrangements. TCRdb carries this immuneACCESS record with in-frame sequences only. Its versions omit some clonotypes, under half of them owing to an unresolved V gene in the studies checked, with the rest unexplained. V and J calls and clone size come straight from that table; D and trimming were deduced from the DNA. The sample records some 150,000 clones, approximately 90% of which are singletons. The top ten clones comprise over 3.5% of the sample.

This entry belongs to a study of blood T cell repertoires in COVID-19 (dated by TCRdb to between 2020 and 2021). Looking at the study overall: Samples covering the acute and convalescent phases of COVID-19 were provided by collaborators in the United States, Italy and Spain. The material from the prospective study consisted of cDNA or gDNA derived from T cells, B-cell-depleted T cells, or PBMCs. Deeply sampled blood TCRbeta repertoires from subjects exposed to, actively infected with, or recovered from COVID-19 were included in the dataset. The repertoires were made available in a free public database intended to serve as a resource for research on the immune response to SARS-CoV-2. Samples were obtained from the ongoing ImmuneRACE study (first 160 participants) and from some 1,300 subjects provided by 6 global collaborators. Nearly every sample came with metadata listing a de-identified subject ID, COVID-19 status, age in years and sex. Where available, HLA class I and class II types were taken from metadata supplied by the sample provider and were not determined by assay-based typing. Paper-wide results and their limitations: Clinical and demographic metadata were provided uncurated, with the amount varying by source and participant.

The receptor chain draws on TRBV24-1 and TRBJ2-3, with 9 middle bases fitting TRBD2. This TCR came from a woman aged 55-69 years who had recovered from COVID-19. The specimen sequenced was peripheral blood. The CDR3 amino acid sequence is: CATSLASGVAVTDTQYF. The sequenced DNA is TGTGCCACCAGTCTAGCTAGCGGGGTTGCCGTCACAGATACGCAGTATTTT.